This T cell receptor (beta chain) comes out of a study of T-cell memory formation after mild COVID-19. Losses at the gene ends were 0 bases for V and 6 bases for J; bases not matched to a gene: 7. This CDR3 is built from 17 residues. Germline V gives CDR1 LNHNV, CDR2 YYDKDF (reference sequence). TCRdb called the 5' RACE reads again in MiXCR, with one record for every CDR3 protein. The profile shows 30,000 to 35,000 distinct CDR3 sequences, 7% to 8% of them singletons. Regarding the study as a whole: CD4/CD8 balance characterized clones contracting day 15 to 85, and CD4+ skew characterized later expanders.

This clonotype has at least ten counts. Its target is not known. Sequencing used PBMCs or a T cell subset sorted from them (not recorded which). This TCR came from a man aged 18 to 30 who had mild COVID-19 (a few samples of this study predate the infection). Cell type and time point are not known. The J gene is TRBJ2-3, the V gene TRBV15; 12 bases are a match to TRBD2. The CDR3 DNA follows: TGTGCCACCAGCAGAGAGACTAGCGGGGGCCCGGGGGATACGCAGTATTTT. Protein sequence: CATSRETSGGPGDTQYF.